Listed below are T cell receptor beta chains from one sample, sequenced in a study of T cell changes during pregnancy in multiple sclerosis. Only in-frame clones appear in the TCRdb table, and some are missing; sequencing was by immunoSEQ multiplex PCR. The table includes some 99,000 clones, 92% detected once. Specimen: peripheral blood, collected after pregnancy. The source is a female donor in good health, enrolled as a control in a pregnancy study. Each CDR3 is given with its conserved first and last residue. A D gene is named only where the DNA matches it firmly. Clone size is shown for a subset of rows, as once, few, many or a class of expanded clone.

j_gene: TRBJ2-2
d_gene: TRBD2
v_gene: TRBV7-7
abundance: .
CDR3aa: CASSQREDTGELFF
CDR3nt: TGTGCTAGCAGCCAGCGGGAGGACACCGGGGAGCTGTTTTTT

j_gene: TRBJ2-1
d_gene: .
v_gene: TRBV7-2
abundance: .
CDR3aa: CASSLALLYNEQFF
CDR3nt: TGTGCCAGCAGCTTAGCCCTTCTGTACAATGAGCAGTTCTTC

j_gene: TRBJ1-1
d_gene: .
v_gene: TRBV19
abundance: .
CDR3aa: CASSTRLYTEAFF
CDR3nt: TGTGCCAGTAGTACCCGACTCTATACTGAAGCTTTCTTT

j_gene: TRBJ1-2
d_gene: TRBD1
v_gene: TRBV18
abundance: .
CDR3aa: CASSPPGQGPYGYTF
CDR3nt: TGTGCCAGCTCACCACCTGGACAGGGGCCCTATGGCTACACCTTC

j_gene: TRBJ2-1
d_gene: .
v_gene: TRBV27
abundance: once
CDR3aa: CASSRQGYYNEQFF
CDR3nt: TGTGCCAGCAGCCGCCAGGGTTACTACAATGAGCAGTTCTTC

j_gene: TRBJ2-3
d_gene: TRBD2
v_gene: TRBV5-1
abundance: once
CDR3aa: CASSPGLAGGADTQYF
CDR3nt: TGCGCCAGCAGCCCCGGACTAGCGGGAGGTGCAGATACGCAGTATTTT

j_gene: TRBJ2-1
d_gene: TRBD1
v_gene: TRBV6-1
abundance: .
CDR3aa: CASRVGDRGVHEQFF
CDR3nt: TGTGCCAGCAGAGTTGGGGACAGGGGAGTTCATGAGCAGTTCTTC

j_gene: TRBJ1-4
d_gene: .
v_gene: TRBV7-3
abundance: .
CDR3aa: CASSPNGGEKLFF
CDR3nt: TGTGCCAGCAGCCCTAACGGCGGAGAAAAACTGTTTTTT

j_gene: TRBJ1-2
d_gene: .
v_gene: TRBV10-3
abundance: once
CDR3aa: CAISDTANYGYTF
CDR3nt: TGTGCCATCAGTGATACAGCTAACTATGGCTACACCTTC

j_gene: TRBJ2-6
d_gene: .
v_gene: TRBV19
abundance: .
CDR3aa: CASSVGNSGANVLTF
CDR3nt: TGTGCCAGTAGTGTCGGAAACTCTGGGGCTAACGTCCTGACTTTC

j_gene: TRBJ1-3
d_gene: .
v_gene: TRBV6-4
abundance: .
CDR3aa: CAAPQPTGLRSGNTIYF
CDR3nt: TGTGCCGCACCCCAACCCACCGGACTTCGCTCTGGAAACACCATATATTTT

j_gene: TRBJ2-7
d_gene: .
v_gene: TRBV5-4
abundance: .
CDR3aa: CASSLEASNYEQYF
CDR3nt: TGTGCCAGCAGCTTGGAGGCTAGCAATTACGAGCAGTACTTC

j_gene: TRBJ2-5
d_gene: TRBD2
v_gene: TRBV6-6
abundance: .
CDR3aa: CATGTSGQETQYF
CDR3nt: TGTGCCACCGGGACTAGCGGCCAAGAGACCCAGTACTTC

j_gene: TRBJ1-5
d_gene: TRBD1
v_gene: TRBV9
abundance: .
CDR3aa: CASSAGTGANQPQHF
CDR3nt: TGTGCCAGCAGCGCCGGGACAGGGGCCAACCAGCCCCAGCATTTT

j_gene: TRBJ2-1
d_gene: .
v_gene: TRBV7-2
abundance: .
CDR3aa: CASSYSGAEGGEQFF
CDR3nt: TGTGCCAGCAGCTACTCAGGGGCCGAGGGTGGTGAGCAGTTCTTC

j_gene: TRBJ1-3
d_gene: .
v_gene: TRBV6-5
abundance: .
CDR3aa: CASTMGHGGGNTIYF
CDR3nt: TGTGCCAGCACCATGGGACACGGAGGTGGAAACACCATATATTTT

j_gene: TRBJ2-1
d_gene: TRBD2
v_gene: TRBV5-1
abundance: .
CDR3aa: CASSSGLAEINEQFF
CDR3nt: TGCGCCAGCAGCTCGGGACTAGCGGAGATCAATGAGCAGTTCTTC

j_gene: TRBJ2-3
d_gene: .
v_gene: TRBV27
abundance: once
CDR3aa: CASSLEGFDTQYF
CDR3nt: TGTGCCAGCAGTCTTGAGGGTTTCGATACGCAGTATTTT

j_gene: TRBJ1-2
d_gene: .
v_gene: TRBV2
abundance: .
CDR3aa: CASSDRENYGYTF
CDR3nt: TGTGCCAGCAGTGATAGAGAGAACTATGGCTACACCTTC

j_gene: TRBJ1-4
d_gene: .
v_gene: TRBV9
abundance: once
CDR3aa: CASSKRGGVGEKLFF
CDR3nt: TGTGCCAGCAGCAAAAGGGGGGGAGTTGGTGAAAAACTGTTTTTT

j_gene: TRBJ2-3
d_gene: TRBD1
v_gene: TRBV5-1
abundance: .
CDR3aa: CATTTGQGWDTQYF
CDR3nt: TGCGCCACGACTACGGGACAGGGTTGGGATACGCAGTATTTT

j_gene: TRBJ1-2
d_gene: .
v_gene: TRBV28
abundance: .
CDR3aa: CASSPRQMYGYTF
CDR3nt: TGTGCCAGCAGTCCCCGACAGATGTATGGCTACACCTTC

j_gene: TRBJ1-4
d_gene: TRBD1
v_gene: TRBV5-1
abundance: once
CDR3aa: CASSNGQGTTNEKLFF
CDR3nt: TGCGCCAGCAGCAACGGACAGGGGACAACTAATGAAAAACTGTTTTTT

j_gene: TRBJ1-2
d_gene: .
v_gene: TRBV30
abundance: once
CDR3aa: CAWSGGGGFYGYTF
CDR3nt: TGTGCCTGGAGTGGTGGAGGTGGTTTTTATGGCTACACCTTC

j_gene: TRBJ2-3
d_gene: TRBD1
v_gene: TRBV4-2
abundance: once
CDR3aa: CASSQPNRGLSTDTQYF
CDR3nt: TGTGCCAGCAGCCAACCGAACAGGGGGTTGAGTACAGATACGCAGTATTTT

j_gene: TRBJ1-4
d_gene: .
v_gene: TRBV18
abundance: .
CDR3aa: CASSSSVREKLFF
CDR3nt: TGTGCCAGCTCATCCTCTGTACGGGAAAAACTGTTTTTT

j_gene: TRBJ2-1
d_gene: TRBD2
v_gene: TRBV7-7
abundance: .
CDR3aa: CASSLRTPSGRAGDEQFF
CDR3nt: TGTGCTAGCAGCTTAAGGACCCCGTCCGGGAGGGCCGGGGATGAGCAGTTCTTC

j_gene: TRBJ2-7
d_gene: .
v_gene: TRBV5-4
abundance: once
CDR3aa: CASSLEAGLAYEQYF
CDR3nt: TGTGCCAGCAGCTTGGAGGCAGGGCTAGCCTACGAGCAGTACTTC

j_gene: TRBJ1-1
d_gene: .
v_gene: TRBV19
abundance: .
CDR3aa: CASTHWGGANTEAFF
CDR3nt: TGTGCCAGCACCCACTGGGGCGGGGCGAACACTGAAGCTTTCTTT

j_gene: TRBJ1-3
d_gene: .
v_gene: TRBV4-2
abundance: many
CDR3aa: CASSQVGRSGNTIYF
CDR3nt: TGTGCCAGCAGCCAAGTGGGCAGATCTGGAAACACCATATATTTT

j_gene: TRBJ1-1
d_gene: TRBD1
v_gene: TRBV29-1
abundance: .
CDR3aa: CSVPYRTGRNTEAFF
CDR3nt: TGCAGCGTTCCCTATCGGACAGGCCGGAACACTGAAGCTTTCTTT

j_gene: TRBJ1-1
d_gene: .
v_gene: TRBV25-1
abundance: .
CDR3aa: CASRTGGKAFF
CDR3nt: TGTGCCAGCAGGACAGGAGGTAAAGCTTTCTTT

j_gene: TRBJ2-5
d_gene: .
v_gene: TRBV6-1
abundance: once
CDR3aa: CASSKPGTQYF
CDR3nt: TGTGCCAGCTCCAAGCCGGGGACCCAGTACTTC

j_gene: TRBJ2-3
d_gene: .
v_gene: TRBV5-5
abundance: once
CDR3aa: CASSPHRAPASTDTQYF
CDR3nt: TGTGCCAGCAGCCCGCACAGGGCCCCGGCGAGCACAGATACGCAGTATTTT

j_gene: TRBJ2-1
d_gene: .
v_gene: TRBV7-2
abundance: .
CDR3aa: CASSLVGAGEQFF
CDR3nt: TGTGCCAGCAGCTTAGTAGGGGCCGGCGAGCAGTTCTTC

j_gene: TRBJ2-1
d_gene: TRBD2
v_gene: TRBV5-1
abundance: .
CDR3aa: CASRTDIGAGSNNEQFF
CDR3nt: TGCGCCAGCCGAACGGATATTGGAGCGGGGTCGAACAATGAGCAGTTCTTC

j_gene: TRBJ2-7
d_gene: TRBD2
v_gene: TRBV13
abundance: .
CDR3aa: CASSPPSGEKSLEQYF
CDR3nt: TGTGCCAGCAGCCCACCTAGCGGGGAAAAATCGTTGGAGCAGTACTTC

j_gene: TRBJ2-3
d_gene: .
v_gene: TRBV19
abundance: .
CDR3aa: CASREQGTDTQYF
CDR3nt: TGTGCCAGTAGAGAACAGGGAACAGATACGCAGTATTTT

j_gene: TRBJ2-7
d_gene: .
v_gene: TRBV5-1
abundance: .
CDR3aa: CASSFGRAYEQYF
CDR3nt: TGCGCCAGCAGCTTTGGGCGGGCCTACGAGCAGTACTTC

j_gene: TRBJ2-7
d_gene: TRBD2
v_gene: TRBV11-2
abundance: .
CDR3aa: CASSGPGLAGNYEQYF
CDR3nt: TGTGCCAGCAGCGGTCCAGGGCTAGCGGGAAACTACGAGCAGTACTTC

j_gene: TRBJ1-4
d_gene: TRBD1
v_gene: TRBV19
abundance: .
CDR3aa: CASSIVEDRDNEKLFF
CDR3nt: TGTGCCAGTAGTATAGTTGAGGACAGGGATAATGAAAAACTGTTTTTT

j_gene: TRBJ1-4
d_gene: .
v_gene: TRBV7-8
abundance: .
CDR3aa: CASSTLSRGPNEKLFF
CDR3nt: TGTGCCAGCAGCACCCTAAGTCGAGGCCCTAATGAAAAACTGTTTTTT

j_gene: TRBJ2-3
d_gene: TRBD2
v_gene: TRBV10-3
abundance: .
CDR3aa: CAISGEAGGSTDTQYF
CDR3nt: TGTGCCATCAGTGGGGAAGCGGGGGGTAGCACAGATACGCAGTATTTT

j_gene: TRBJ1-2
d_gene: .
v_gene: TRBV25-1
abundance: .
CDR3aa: CASSEFGAHYGYTF
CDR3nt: TGTGCCAGCAGTGAATTTGGGGCCCACTATGGCTACACCTTC

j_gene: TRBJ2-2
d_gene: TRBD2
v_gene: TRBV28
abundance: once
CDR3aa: CASSSGSFAGELFF
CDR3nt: TGTGCCAGCAGTAGCGGGAGTTTCGCCGGGGAGCTGTTTTTT

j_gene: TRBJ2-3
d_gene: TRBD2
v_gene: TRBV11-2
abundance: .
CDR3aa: CASSSGTSGSTDTQYF
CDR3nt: TGTGCCAGCAGCTCAGGGACTAGCGGTAGCACAGATACGCAGTATTTT

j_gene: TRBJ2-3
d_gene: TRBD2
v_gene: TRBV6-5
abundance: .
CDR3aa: CASSYSGGGSDTQYF
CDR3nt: TGTGCCAGCAGTTACTCGGGCGGGGGTTCAGATACGCAGTATTTT

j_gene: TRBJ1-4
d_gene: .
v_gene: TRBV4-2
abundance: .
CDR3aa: CASSQPPTGKLFF
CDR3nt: TGTGCCAGCAGCCAACCGCCCACTGGTAAACTGTTTTTT